These 29 T cell receptor beta chains were sequenced from one sample in a study of blood T cell repertoires in COVID-19. The assay was immunoSEQ multiplex PCR, and TCRdb's table has in-frame clones only and misses some. The data contain approximately 240,000 clones, over 80% of them singletons. The specimen sequenced was peripheral blood. These receptors were obtained from a human donor in a cohort sampled during active COVID-19.

The gene calls are TRBV9 and TRBJ1-2, with TRBD1 identical over 8 bases. The J segment lost 5 bases and the V segment lost 3 bases, leaving 9 bases of the junction unmatched. Looked up from germline, CDR1 is SGDLS and CDR2 is YYNGEE. The CDR3 sequence is 15 residues long. In nucleotides, the CDR3 is TGTGCCAGCAGCGGTGGACAGGGAGTTCGGTATGGCTACACCTTC. Its translation: CASSGGQGVRYGYTF.

CDR3 bases: TGTGCCAGCAGCTTTACGGTAGCGGGGGGACTCACAGATACGCAGTATTTT. Protein sequence: CASSFTVAGGLTDTQYF. The J gene is TRBJ2-3, the V gene TRBV11-3; 10 bases fit TRBD2. V shed 3 bases, J shed 2 bases, and the junction held 8 bases outside the gene matches. CDR1 and CDR2 (germline): SGHNT, YENEEA. The CDR3 is 17 residues long.

V gene TRBV6-5 combines with J gene TRBJ1-5; TRBD1 agrees at 9 bases. Germline V lookup: CDR1 MNHEY, CDR2 SVGAGI. With V trimmed by 7 bases and J by 5 bases, 6 bases remained unmatched. This CDR3 comprises 14 residues. This CDR3 is CASNPGTGYQPQHF. CDR3 sequence (DNA): TGTGCCAGCAATCCCGGGACAGGGTATCAGCCCCAGCATTTT.

V usage is TRBV5-6 and J usage is TRBJ2-7; D might be TRBD1 (5 bases). This CDR3 spans 13 amino acids. Germline V gene sequence: CDR1 SGHDT, CDR2 YYEEEE. With 4 bases removed from V and 7 bases from J, the gap between germline ends came to 15 bases. CDR3 region: CASSTPGFGEQYF. The CDR3, as DNA: TGTGCCAGCAGCACGCCAGGGTTCGGGGAGCAGTACTTC.

This chain uses TRBV7-2 with TRBJ2-7, with 7 bases identical to TRBD1. The CDR3 is 14 amino acids. V shed 5 bases and J 1 base; nucleotides not matched to a gene: 5. The germline V gene encodes CDR1 SGHTA and CDR2 FQGNSA. In nucleotides, the CDR3 is TGTGCCAGCAGCCCCCACAGGGGATCCTACGAGCAGTACTTC. As protein: CASSPHRGSYEQYF.

The chain combines TRBV9 with TRBJ1-1; D not certain. Deletions cut 2 bases from V and 6 bases from J, with 14 bases between. Germline CDR1 and CDR2: SGDLS and YYNGEE. CDR3 length: 14 amino acids. CDR3 DNA sequence: TGTGCCAGCAGCGTTTCAAACCTCGGGGCTGAAGCTTTCTTT. This codes for CASSVSNLGAEAFF.

This chain connects TRBV28 to TRBJ2-7; D might be TRBD2 (6 bases). V was clipped by 4 bases and J by 1 base, with 11 bases between them. Germline CDR1 and CDR2: MDHEN and SYDVKM. CDR3 size: 14 residues. The CDR3 region is CASSYLSGSYEQYF. CDR3 in DNA: TGTGCCAGCAGTTATCTTAGCGGATCCTACGAGCAGTACTTC.

This clone appeared a single time. V gene TRBV6-6 combines with J gene TRBJ2-5; the match to TRBD2 covers 8 bases. V shed 4 bases and J 4 bases; nucleotides not matched to a gene: 11. The CDR3 spans 16 residues. Per germline, CDR1 MNHNY and CDR2 SVGAGI (reference sequence). The CDR3 DNA reads as TGTGCCAGCAGTTCTCCAGATCGGGGGGGGAGAGAGACCCAGTACTTC. Translating gives CASSSPDRGGRETQYF.

This chain joins TRBV28 and TRBJ2-7; D perhaps matches TRBD1 (6 bases). Germline CDR1 is MDHEN and CDR2 is SYDVKM. V was shortened by 8 bases and J by 1 base, with 15 bases between the two germline ends. The CDR3 length is 14 residues. The CDR3 protein is CASRLNRVSYEQYF. CDR3 coding DNA: TGTGCCAGCCGCTTGAACAGGGTTTCCTACGAGCAGTACTTC.

V is TRBV5-6 and J is TRBJ1-1; D is unresolved. V gave up 2 bases and J gave up 5 bases, with 10 bases separating them. The CDR3 extends over 13 amino acids. The germline CDR1 and CDR2 sequences are SGHDT and YYEEEE. The CDR3 loop reads CASSFTGRTEAFF. The CDR3 nucleotides are TGTGCCAGCAGCTTCACCGGGAGGACTGAAGCTTTCTTT.

The CDR3 loop reads CASNLSGNTIYF. In DNA, the CDR3 is TGTGCCAGCAACTTGAGTGGAAACACCATATATTTT. This chain links TRBV12-3 or TRBV12-4 with TRBJ1-3; no firm D call. This CDR3 is built from 12 residues. Between the trimmed V and J ends, which lost 7 bases and 3 bases, there was a span of 7 bases.

The J gene is TRBJ1-5, the V gene TRBV6-5, with D possibly being TRBD1 (6 bases). Trimming took 5 bases from V and 3 from J, leaving 11 bases between them. This CDR3 contains 14 residues. CDR1 is MNHEY and CDR2 is SVGAGI in the germline V gene. The CDR3 nucleotides read TGTGCCAGCAGTATCGACAGGTTCAATCAGCCCCAGCATTTT. The encoded protein is CASSIDRFNQPQHF.

The chain uses TRBV5-1 and TRBJ1-5, with D hard to call. The germline V gene encodes CDR1 SGHRS and CDR2 YFSETQ. V lost 4 bases and J 4 bases, leaving 9 bases between the germline ends. This CDR3 has 13 amino acids. CDR3 region: CASSPERNQPQHF. Written as DNA, the CDR3 is TGCGCCAGCAGCCCGGAGAGAAATCAGCCCCAGCATTTT.

V gene TRBV3-1 (or the pseudogene TRBV3-2) combines with J gene TRBJ2-5, with a weak D call TRBD2 (6 bases). Germline V gene lookup returns CDR1 LGHDT and CDR2 YNNKEL (reference sequence). Trimming removed 0 bases from V and 5 bases from J, with 13 bases in between. This CDR3 is built from 15 residues. CDR3 DNA sequence: TGTGCCAGCAGCCAAGACGCCAGCGGGTGGGAGACCCAGTACTTC. As protein: CASSQDASGWETQYF.

This chain links TRBV3-1 (or the pseudogene TRBV3-2) with TRBJ2-7, with D perhaps matching TRBD2 (5 bases). CDR1 LGHDT and CDR2 YNNKEL come from the germline V gene (reference sequence). The CDR3 totals 13 residues. V gave up 9 bases and J gave up 0 bases, with 12 bases separating them. The DNA for the CDR3 is TGTGCCAGTTCGGGCGGGTTCTCCTACGAGCAGTACTTC. As protein: CASSGGFSYEQYF.

The chain couples TRBV28 to TRBJ2-7; D gene ambiguous. Trimming pared 4 bases from V and 2 bases from J, leaving 6 bases between. This CDR3 has 12 amino acids. Germline CDR1 MDHEN, CDR2 SYDVKM. CDR3 nucleotide sequence: TGTGCCAGCAGTTCCTATCCCTACGAGCAGTACTTC. Protein: CASSSYPYEQYF.

V is TRBV18 and J is TRBJ2-7; D possibly corresponds to TRBD1 (5 bases). Germline loops: CDR1 KGHSH, CDR2 LQKENI. The CDR3 loop spans 14 amino acids. V shed 4 bases and J shed 5 bases, with 15 bases lying between them. CDR3 sequence (DNA): TGTGCCAGCTCACAATCTACAGGCCCCCACGAGCAGTACTTC. Protein product: CASSQSTGPHEQYF. Supplemented by reference TRBV18 and TRBJ2-7, the full variable domain reads NAGVMQNPRHLVRRRGQEARLRCSPMKGHSHVYWYRQLPEEGLKFMVYLQKENIIDESGMPKERFSAEFPKEGPSILRIQQVVRGDSAAYFCASSQSTGPHEQYFGPGTRLTVT.

The gene calls are TRBV19 and TRBJ1-5; D unclear. Per germline, CDR1 LNHDA and CDR2 SQIVND (reference sequence). This CDR3 comprises 14 residues. V was shortened by 3 bases and J by 6 bases, with 12 bases between the two germline ends. The CDR3 coding sequence is TGTGCCAGTAGTATCGGATATGAGGGTCAGCCCCAGCATTTT. Protein product: CASSIGYEGQPQHF.

This clone showed up just once. J is TRBJ2-7 and V is TRBV24-1; 8 nucleotides line up with TRBD2. Trimming at V came to 4 bases and at J to 1 base, leaving 5 bases not matched to a gene. CDR3 size: 15 residues. Germline CDR1 reads KGHDR; CDR2 reads SFDVKD. In DNA form, the CDR3 reads TGTGCCACCAGTGAAAGCGGGAGAGGGTCCTACGAGCAGTACTTC. Its translation: CATSESGRGSYEQYF.

This chain joins TRBV28 and TRBJ1-2; D is ambiguous. The germline V and J ends were trimmed by 5 bases and 5 bases, with 12 bases remaining between them. The CDR3 is 13 amino acids. The germline CDR1 and CDR2 sequences are MDHEN and SYDVKM. CDR3: CASSPPARYGYTF. In DNA form, the CDR3 reads TGTGCCAGCAGTCCACCAGCTAGGTATGGCTACACCTTC.

The chain carries TRBV27 and TRBJ1-1; 7 bases are shared with TRBD1. Germline trimming cut 3 bases from V and 4 bases from J; bases unmatched to any gene: 5. CDR1 and CDR2 (germline): MNHEY, SMNVEV (reference sequence). This CDR3 comprises 14 residues. This CDR3 reads CASSFQTGSTEAFF. The CDR3 DNA is TGTGCCAGCAGTTTCCAGACAGGGAGCACTGAAGCTTTCTTT.

The chain joins TRBV5-1 to TRBJ2-3, with no clear D. Germline assignment: CDR1 SGHRS and CDR2 YFSETQ. V lost 0 bases to trimming and J lost 4 bases, with 9 bases between them. The CDR3 extends over 14 amino acids. CDR3 sequence (DNA): TGCGCCAGCAGCTTGGATCGTCTAGCAGATACGCAGTATTTT. Translating gives CASSLDRLADTQYF.

This chain uses TRBV6-6 with TRBJ1-3; TRBD1 matches at 11 bases. CDR3 length: 15 residues. Trimming removed 0 bases from V and 8 bases from J; junction bases left unmatched: 3. CDR1 and CDR2 from the germline V gene are MNHNY and SVGAGI (reference sequence). The chain's CDR3 is CASSYSRDRGDTIYF. CDR3 nucleotide sequence: TGTGCCAGCAGTTACTCCCGGGACAGGGGGGACACCATATATTTT.

The gene calls are TRBV11-3 and TRBJ2-1, with TRBD2 matching 8 bases. The CDR3 sequence is 13 residues long. Germline-derived CDR1 and CDR2 are SGHNT and YENEEA. Trimming cost V 4 bases and J 6 bases; bases outside gene matches: 2. CDR3 sequence reads: CASSSGTSNEQFF. DNA for the CDR3: TGTGCCAGCAGCTCCGGGACTAGCAATGAGCAGTTCTTC.

This rearrangement joins TRBV27 to TRBJ2-2, with 11 bases matching TRBD2. V lost 10 bases to trimming and J lost 3 bases; unmatched junction nucleotides: 7. The CDR3 has 15 residues. Looked up from germline, CDR1 is MNHEY and CDR2 is SMNVEV (reference sequence). CDR3 nucleotide sequence: TGTGCCATCCGTAGCGGGAGGGAGCACACCGGGGAGCTGTTTTTT. It encodes CAIRSGREHTGELFF.

The CDR3 protein is CASRRTANTEAFF. The CDR3 nucleotides are TGTGCCAGCCGTCGCACAGCGAACACTGAAGCTTTCTTT. The chain combines TRBV6-5 with TRBJ1-1, with no clear D. The V and J ends lost 8 bases and 1 base respectively, with 11 bases between them. Germline V lookup: CDR1 MNHEY, CDR2 SVGAGI. This CDR3 has 13 amino acids.

This sequence joins TRBV24-1 and TRBJ2-3; D perhaps matches TRBD2 (6 bases). V lost 5 bases and J 2 bases, leaving 10 bases between the germline ends. CDR1 and CDR2 from the germline V gene are KGHDR and SFDVKD. The CDR3 covers 14 residues. The CDR3 nucleotides are TGTGCCACCAGTGCGGGAGATCCCACAGATACGCAGTATTTT. Amino acid sequence: CATSAGDPTDTQYF.

The chain combines TRBV24-1 with TRBJ2-1, with 10 bases matching TRBD1. Germline V gene lookup returns CDR1 KGHDR and CDR2 SFDVKD. This CDR3 contains 16 residues. The V gene end was trimmed by 5 bases and the J gene end by 6 bases; junction bases not matched to a gene: 9. The DNA for the CDR3 is TGTGCCACCAGTGTCCAGCCGGGACAGGGGACCAATGAGCAGTTCTTC. The encoded protein is CATSVQPGQGTNEQFF.

This rearrangement joins TRBV7-2 to TRBJ2-1; weak D call: TRBD2 (5 bases). Trimming left V 7 bases short and J 11 bases short, with 21 bases between. Germline V lookup: CDR1 SGHTA, CDR2 FQGNSA. The CDR3 consists of 14 residues. Written as DNA, the CDR3 is TGTGCCAGCACCTTCGGTTGGGCGGGTGACAAGCAGTTCTTC. It translates to CASTFGWAGDKQFF.